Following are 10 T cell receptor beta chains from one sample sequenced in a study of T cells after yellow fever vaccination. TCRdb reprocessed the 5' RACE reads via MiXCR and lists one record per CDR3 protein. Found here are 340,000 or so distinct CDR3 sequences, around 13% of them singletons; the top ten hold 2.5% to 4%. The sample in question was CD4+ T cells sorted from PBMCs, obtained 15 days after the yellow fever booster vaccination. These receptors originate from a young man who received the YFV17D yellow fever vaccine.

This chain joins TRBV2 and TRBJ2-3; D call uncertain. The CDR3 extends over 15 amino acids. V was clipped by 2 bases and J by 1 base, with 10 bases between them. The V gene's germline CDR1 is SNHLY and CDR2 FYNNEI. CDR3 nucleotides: TGTGCCAGCAGTGAAAGGCCCCCCGGCACAGATACGCAGTATTTT. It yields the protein CASSERPPGTDTQYF.

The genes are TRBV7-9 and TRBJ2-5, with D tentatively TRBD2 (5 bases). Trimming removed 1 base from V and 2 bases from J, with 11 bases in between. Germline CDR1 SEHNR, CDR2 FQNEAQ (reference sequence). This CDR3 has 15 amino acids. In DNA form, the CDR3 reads TGTGCCAGCAGCTTAGGGCTAGCAGAACAAGAGACCCAGTACTTC. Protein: CASSLGLAEQETQYF.

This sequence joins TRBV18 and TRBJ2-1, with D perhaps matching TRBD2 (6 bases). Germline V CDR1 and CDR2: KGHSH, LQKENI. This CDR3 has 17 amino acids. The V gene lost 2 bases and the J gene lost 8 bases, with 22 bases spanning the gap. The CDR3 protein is CASSPFLAVHWGYEQFF. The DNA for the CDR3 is TGTGCCAGCTCACCATTCTTAGCGGTCCACTGGGGGTATGAGCAGTTCTTC.

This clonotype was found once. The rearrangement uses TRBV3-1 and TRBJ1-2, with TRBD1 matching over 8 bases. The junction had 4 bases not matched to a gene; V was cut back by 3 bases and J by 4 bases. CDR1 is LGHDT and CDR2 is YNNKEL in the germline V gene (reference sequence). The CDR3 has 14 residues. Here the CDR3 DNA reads TGTGCCAGCAGCCAGCCCGGGACAGGCTATGGCTACACCTTC. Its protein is CASSQPGTGYGYTF.

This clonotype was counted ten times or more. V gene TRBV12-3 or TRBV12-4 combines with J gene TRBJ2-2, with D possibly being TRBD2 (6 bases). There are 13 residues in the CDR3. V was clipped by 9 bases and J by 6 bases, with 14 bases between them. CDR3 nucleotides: TGTGCCAGTAGGGGTAGCGGAGCCGGGGAGCTGTTTTTT. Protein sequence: CASRGSGAGELFF.

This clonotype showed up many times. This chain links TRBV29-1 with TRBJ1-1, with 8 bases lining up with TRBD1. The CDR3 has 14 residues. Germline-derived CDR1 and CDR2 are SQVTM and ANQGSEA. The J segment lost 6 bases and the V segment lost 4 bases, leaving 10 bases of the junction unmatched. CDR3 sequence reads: CSVVGQGAKAEAFF. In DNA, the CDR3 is TGCAGCGTTGTTGGGCAGGGGGCGAAGGCTGAAGCTTTCTTT.

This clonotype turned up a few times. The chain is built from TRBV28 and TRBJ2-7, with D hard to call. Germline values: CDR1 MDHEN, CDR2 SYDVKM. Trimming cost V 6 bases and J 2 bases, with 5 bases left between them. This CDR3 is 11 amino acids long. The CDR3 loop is CASRQAYEQYF. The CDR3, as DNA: TGTGCCAGCAGGCAAGCCTACGAGCAGTACTTC. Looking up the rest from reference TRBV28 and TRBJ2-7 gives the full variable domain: DVKVTQSSRYLVKRTGEKVFLECVQDMDHENMFWYRQDPGLGLRLIYFSYDVKMKEKGDIPEGYSVSREKKERFSLILESASTNQTSMYLCASRQAYEQYFGPGTRLTVT.

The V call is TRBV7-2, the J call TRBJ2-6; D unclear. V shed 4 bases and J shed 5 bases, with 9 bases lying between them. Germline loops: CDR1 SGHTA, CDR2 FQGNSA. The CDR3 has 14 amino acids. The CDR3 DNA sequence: TGTGCCAGCAGCTCCTACCGACGGGCCAACGTCCTGACTTTC. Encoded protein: CASSSYRRANVLTF.

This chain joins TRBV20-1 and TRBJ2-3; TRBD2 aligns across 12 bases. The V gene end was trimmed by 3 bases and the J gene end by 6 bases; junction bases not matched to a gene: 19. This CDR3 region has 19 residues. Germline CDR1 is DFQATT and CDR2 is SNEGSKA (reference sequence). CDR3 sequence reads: CSASDHGLAGKEGIDTQYF. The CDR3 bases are TGCAGTGCTAGCGACCACGGACTAGCGGGGAAAGAGGGTATCGATACGCAGTATTTT.

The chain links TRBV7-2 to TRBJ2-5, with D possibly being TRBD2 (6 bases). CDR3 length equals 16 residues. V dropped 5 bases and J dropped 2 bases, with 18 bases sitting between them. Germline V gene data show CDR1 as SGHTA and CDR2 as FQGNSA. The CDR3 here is CASSHRASAVQETQYF. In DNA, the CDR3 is TGTGCCAGCAGCCATAGGGCTAGCGCGGTTCAAGAGACCCAGTACTTC.